The 22 T cell receptor beta chains below come from one sample, sequenced in a study of cytotoxic CD8 clonotypes in ibrutinib-treated CLL. TCRdb's table, derived via immunoSEQ multiplex PCR, lists solely in-frame clones and lacks some. Of about 69,000 clones in the sample, more than 70% were seen once. The sequencing here drew on PBMCs, taken at disease progression, from a patient treated with ibrutinib. These receptors all stem from a human donor with chronic lymphocytic leukemia.

V usage is TRBV25-1 and J usage is TRBJ2-1; D remains ambiguous. The CDR3 has 11 amino acids. The V gene's germline CDR1 is MGHDK and CDR2 SYGVNS. V was shortened by 11 bases and J by 6 bases, with 11 bases between the two germline ends. The CDR3 DNA reads as TGTGCCTATGTGGTAGGCAATGAGCAGTTCTTC. Protein sequence: CAYVVGNEQFF.

This chain connects TRBV7-2 to TRBJ1-1; 7 bases map to TRBD1. The germline CDR1 and CDR2 sequences are SGHTA and FQGNSA. The CDR3 has 13 residues. J was trimmed by 7 bases and V by 5 bases; bases with no gene match: 7. CDR3 protein: CASSTGAYSEAFF. The CDR3 nucleotides are TGTGCCAGCAGCACAGGGGCCTACAGTGAAGCTTTCTTT.

The V call is TRBV19, the J call TRBJ2-2; D gene ambiguous. CDR3 length equals 15 residues. CDR1 is LNHDA, CDR2 SQIVND, per germline (reference sequence). V was trimmed by 2 bases and J by 6 bases, leaving 13 bases between them. The CDR3 reads CASSITQAVAGELFF. Here the CDR3 DNA reads TGTGCCAGTAGTATAACTCAGGCGGTGGCCGGGGAGCTGTTTTTT.

This clone was counted between two and nine times. CDR3 sequence: CSVLPGQGAGNGYTF. The CDR3 coding sequence is TGCAGCGTCCTGCCGGGACAGGGAGCGGGGAACGGCTACACCTTC. The chain has TRBV29-1 and TRBJ1-2; 9 bases match TRBD1. The CDR3 extends over 15 amino acids. Germline lookup yields CDR1 SQVTM and CDR2 ANQGSEA. J lost 8 bases, V lost 6 bases, and 16 bases had no gene match.

The genes are TRBV15 and TRBJ2-1; D might be TRBD2 (5 bases). Trimming took off 0 bases at V and 2 bases at J, with 11 bases between the two ends. This CDR3 has 16 residues. Germline V gene data show CDR1 as LNHNV and CDR2 as YYDKDF (reference sequence). As DNA, the CDR3 is TGTGCCACCAGCAGAGATGCAGCGGATACCTACAATGAGCAGTTCTTC. Its protein product is CATSRDAADTYNEQFF. The full variable domain, completed using reference TRBV15 and TRBJ2-1, is DAMVIQNPRYQVTQFGKPVTLSCSQTLNHNVMYWYQQKSSQAPKLLFHYYDKDFNNEADTPDNFQSRRPNTSFCFLDIRSPGLGDTAMYLCATSRDAADTYNEQFFGPGTRLTVL.

This clone was found a few times. The V and J genes are TRBV11-2 and TRBJ1-5; D unresolved. CDR1 and CDR2 (germline): SGHAT, FQNNGV. Trimming pared 1 base from V and 0 bases from J, leaving 10 bases between. This CDR3 spans 16 amino acids. CDR3: CASSLGGSHSNQPQHF. The CDR3 coding sequence is TGTGCCAGCAGCTTAGGAGGCAGTCATAGCAATCAGCCCCAGCATTTT.

The J gene is TRBJ2-2, the V gene TRBV7-3; 12 bases fit TRBD2. V dropped 5 bases and J dropped 3; count of bases not matched to a gene: 1. The CDR3 extends over 15 amino acids. Germline CDR1 reads SGHTA; CDR2 reads FQGTGA. As DNA, the CDR3 is TGTGCCAGCAGCGGACTAGCGGGATACACCGGGGAGCTGTTTTTT. Protein sequence: CASSGLAGYTGELFF.

The V call is TRBV10-1, the J call TRBJ2-7, with unresolved D. Germline-derived CDR1 and CDR2 are WNHNN and SYGVQD (reference sequence). The CDR3 is 14 amino acids. V lost 8 bases and J lost 2, with 16 bases in between. CDR3 sequence reads: CASSPSRTPYEQYF. CDR3 DNA: TGCGCCAGCTCCCCCTCCCGGACCCCCTACGAGCAGTACTTC.

This clone was picked up a small number of times. This rearrangement joins TRBV7-8 to TRBJ1-2, with 7 nucleotides matching TRBD1. Per the germline V gene, CDR1 is SGHVS and CDR2 is FQNEAQ. V lost 8 bases and J lost 4; bases outside the gene matches: 10. The CDR3 extends over 14 amino acids. CDR3 in DNA: TGTGCCAGCGCCACGACAGGGATCGTCTATGGCTACACCTTC. Encoded protein: CASATTGIVYGYTF.

V gene TRBV2 combines with J gene TRBJ2-1; weak D call: TRBD1 (6 bases). CDR3 length: 15 amino acids. Per the germline V gene, CDR1 is SNHLY and CDR2 is FYNNEI. V was trimmed by 4 bases and J by 5 bases, leaving 15 bases between them. The CDR3: CASSVVPRDNNEQFF. The CDR3 region has the DNA TGTGCCAGCAGTGTTGTCCCCCGGGACAACAATGAGCAGTTCTTC.

The rearrangement links TRBV5-4 to TRBJ2-7; TRBD1 matches at 7 bases. The V segment lost 4 bases and the J segment 6 bases; nucleotides outside the gene matches: 10. Per germline, CDR1 SGHNT and CDR2 YYREEE (reference sequence). The CDR3 contains 14 residues. This CDR3 is CASSLTGLEREQYF. The CDR3, as DNA: TGTGCCAGCAGCCTGACAGGGTTGGAGCGCGAGCAGTACTTC. Based on the CDR3 plus reference TRBV5-4 and TRBJ2-7, the full variable domain is ETGVTQSPTHLIKTRGQQVTLRCSSQSGHNTVSWYQQALGQGPQFIFQYYREEENGRGNFPPRFSGLQFPNYSSELNVNALELDDSALYLCASSLTGLEREQYFGPGTRLTVT.

This clone was counted a few times. The rearrangement links TRBV5-1 to TRBJ1-2; D is unclear. CDR3 size: 13 residues. V was cut by 0 bases and J by 6 bases, with 9 bases left in between. Germline values: CDR1 SGHRS, CDR2 YFSETQ. CDR3 nucleotide sequence: TGCGCCAGCAGCTTGGTGCCAGACAATGGCTACACCTTC. Its protein is CASSLVPDNGYTF.

This clone has a handful of counts. The chain uses TRBV5-4 and TRBJ2-3; a possible D gene is TRBD1 (6 bases). This CDR3 contains 16 residues. The V gene lost 4 bases and the J gene lost 2 bases, with 17 bases spanning the gap. Germline V CDR1 and CDR2: SGHNT, YYREEE (reference sequence). CDR3 sequence: CASSPRQASSTDTQYF. Written as DNA, the CDR3 is TGTGCCAGCAGCCCGCGACAGGCTTCTTCCACAGATACGCAGTATTTT.

The chain joins TRBV6-6 to TRBJ1-2, with TRBD1 matching 7 bases. J gave up 8 bases and V 0 bases, and 3 bases lay outside the gene matches. The CDR3 is made up of 13 amino acids. The V gene's germline CDR1 is MNHNY and CDR2 SVGAGI (reference sequence). CDR3 sequence: CASSYSGGGGYTF. CDR3 sequence (DNA): TGTGCCAGCAGTTACTCAGGAGGGGGCGGCTACACCTTC.

The rearrangement joins TRBV4-2 to TRBJ2-1; D possibly matches TRBD1 or TRBD2 (5 bases each). This CDR3 comprises 21 residues. V was clipped by 4 bases and J by 0 bases, with 28 bases between them. Looked up from germline, CDR1 is LGHNA and CDR2 is YNFKEQ. The CDR3 here is CASSPHPTGAGNLGSYNEQFF. The CDR3 DNA is TGTGCCAGCAGCCCACACCCCACCGGGGCAGGGAATCTCGGCTCCTACAATGAGCAGTTCTTC.

The chain employs TRBV25-1 and TRBJ2-2; the D gene could be TRBD1 or TRBD2 (6 bases each). The CDR3 is 15 residues long. V was cut by 2 bases and J by 4 bases, with 11 bases left in between. Germline CDR1 is MGHDK and CDR2 is SYGVNS. The DNA for the CDR3 is TGTGCCAGCAGTGAACCGGGGGCCGGCACCGGGGAGCTGTTTTTT. This codes for CASSEPGAGTGELFF.

The rearrangement links TRBV5-8 to TRBJ2-7, with D perhaps TRBD1 (7 bases). The germline V gene encodes CDR1 SGHTS and CDR2 YDEGEE. The CDR3 spans 15 residues. Trimming cost V 4 bases and J 7 bases, with 21 bases left between them. CDR3 DNA: TGTGCCAGCAGCACCAGACAGGGACTGGGGAGTGAGCAGTACTTC. It yields the protein CASSTRQGLGSEQYF.

The rearrangement links TRBV4-1 to TRBJ2-5; D is unclear. This CDR3 is 14 amino acids long. Germline CDR1 and CDR2: MGHRA and YSYEKL. V lost 2 bases and J 2 bases, leaving 9 bases between the germline ends. The CDR3 nucleotides are TGCGCCAGCAGCCAACAGGTGCTTCAAGAGACCCAGTACTTC. It codes for CASSQQVLQETQYF.

This clone has a handful of counts. V and J are TRBV29-1 and TRBJ1-4, with D possibly matching TRBD1 (6 bases). Germline loops: CDR1 SQVTM, CDR2 ANQGSEA. The CDR3 consists of 11 residues. The ends were cut back, 5 bases at V and 10 bases at J, with 11 bases in the middle. The CDR3 bases are TGCAGCGTTCGGACAGAGGGAAAACTGTTTTTT. It yields the protein CSVRTEGKLFF.

The rearrangement uses TRBV28 and TRBJ1-1, with D possibly matching TRBD1 (5 bases). Germline CDR1 reads MDHEN; CDR2 reads SYDVKM. V shed 5 bases and J shed 4 bases, with 17 bases lying between them. There are 15 residues in the CDR3. The CDR3 spells CASSTRQLWVTEAFF. In nucleotides, the CDR3 is TGTGCCAGCAGTACTAGACAGTTATGGGTCACTGAAGCTTTCTTT.

With respect to this clone: This CDR3 is also generated by other DNA sequences in the sample. CDR3 sequence: CASSGQSDTQYF. The CDR3 nucleotides are TGTGCCAGCAGTGGACAGTCGGATACGCAGTATTTT. The gene calls are TRBV2 and TRBJ2-3, with D tentatively TRBD1 (5 bases). V lost 4 bases, J lost 6 bases, and 8 bases lay in between. The germline V gene has CDR1 SNHLY and CDR2 FYNNEI. The length of the CDR3 is 12 residues.

This clone has more than one count but fewer than ten. This sequence joins TRBV18 and TRBJ2-7, with D possibly called TRBD1 or TRBD2 (5 bases each). The V and J ends lost 6 bases and 3 bases respectively, with 21 bases between them. The CDR3 runs 16 residues. Germline V gene lookup returns CDR1 KGHSH and CDR2 LQKENI. CDR3 loop: CASSLRQGDPFYEQYF. Here the CDR3 DNA reads TGTGCCAGCTCTCTGCGACAAGGGGACCCTTTCTACGAGCAGTACTTC.